This T cell receptor beta chain was observed in a study of human T cells and chemical hapten exposure. Indicated time point: pre-sensitization, week 0. The treatment is: therapeutic diphenylcyclopropenone sensitization with weekly scalp DPC. Total RNA was extracted from unfractionated whole blood. The germline gives CDR1 MNHEY, CDR2 SMNVEV (reference sequence). V shed 8 bases and J shed 1 base, with 6 bases lying between them. This CDR3 spans 12 amino acids. Authors' methods: Between 23,224 and 690,600 TCRs appeared in each sample, and the median stood at around 92,000. One entry per CDR3 protein, called by TCRdb with MiXCR from the RACE reads. The V and J calls come from TCRdb's annotation, not from the publication. The repertoire holds 240,000 or so distinct CDR3 sequences, with approximately 8.6% as singletons.

The material sequenced was whole blood, taken in connection with sensitization to the hapten diphenylcyclopropenone (DPC). This clonotype was obtained from a woman aged 40 to 50 with alopecia areata. Some clones in this sample may be carry-over from other donors' samples. V and J are TRBV27 and TRBJ1-5, with D hard to call. The CDR3 DNA reads as TGTGCCAGCGGCTGGAGCAATCAGCCCCAGCATTTT. Encoded protein: CASGWSNQPQHF.